The 20 T cell receptor beta chains listed next were all sequenced from one sample in a study of OX40 agonist ivuxolimab in advanced cancers. TCRdb keeps only in-frame clones here, not all; method: immunoSEQ multiplex PCR. The sample contains 68,000 or so clones, 70% to 85% of which appear only once. Sequencing was performed on CD4+ or CD8+ T cells sorted from blood, taken in a trial of the OX40 agonist ivuxolimab. These receptors all stem from an adult with an advanced solid tumor such as melanoma, head and neck, liver or kidney cancer.

This chain links TRBV15 with TRBJ1-6, with 7 bases fitting TRBD1. The CDR3 extends over 16 amino acids. CDR1 and CDR2 (germline): LNHNV, YYDKDF (reference sequence). V lost 5 bases and J lost 10; bases outside the gene matches: 14. This chain's CDR3 is CATSQTPGQFRSPLHF. The CDR3 nucleotides are TGTGCCACCAGCCAGACCCCGGGACAGTTTAGGTCACCCCTCCACTTT.

DNA for the CDR3: TGTGCCAGCAGCACCCGGGACAGGGCGTTTTTTGGGGGCAATCAGCCCCAGCATTTT. Its protein is CASSTRDRAFFGGNQPQHF. The genes are TRBV21-1 and TRBJ1-5; the D segment call TRBD1 is taken from the table without a DNA check. TRBV21-1 is marked as a pseudogene. The CDR3 is 19 amino acids.

The chain combines TRBV11-2 with TRBJ1-1; D unresolved. The germline gives CDR1 SGHAT, CDR2 FQNNGV. The CDR3 consists of 13 residues. V was pared by 1 base and J by 4 bases, with 7 bases between. The CDR3 DNA sequence: TGTGCCAGCAGCTTAGGCCGACGCACTGAAGCTTTCTTT. Translating gives CASSLGRRTEAFF.

The chain joins TRBV4-1 to TRBJ2-5, with a tentative D call TRBD2 (6 bases). V was clipped by 3 bases and J by 1 base, with 12 bases between them. Germline values: CDR1 MGHRA, CDR2 YSYEKL. The CDR3 has 15 amino acids. CDR3 protein: CASSQLPGGQETQYF. CDR3 coding DNA: TGCGCCAGCAGCCAGCTACCCGGGGGCCAAGAGACCCAGTACTTC.

This clone appeared a single time. V gene TRBV5-6 combines with J gene TRBJ1-5; D is ambiguous. V lost 4 bases, J lost 2 bases, and 13 bases lay in between. This CDR3 is built from 15 residues. In germline, CDR1 is SGHDT, CDR2 YYEEEE. CDR3 in amino acids: CASSMGERRNQPQHF. For the CDR3, the DNA is TGTGCCAGCAGCATGGGAGAGAGACGCAATCAGCCCCAGCATTTT.

Remarks on this clone: Germline is not matched at one junction end, which may reflect a read error. This chain connects TRBV2 to TRBJ2-3; perhaps TRBD1 as D (5 bases). The CDR3 runs 15 residues. CDR1 and CDR2 from the germline V gene are SNHLY and FYNNEI. The CDR3 DNA follows: TGTGCCAGCAGATTCCAGGGTCTCCCCACAGATACACAGTATTTT. Amino acids: CASRFQGLPTDTQYF.

The chain is built from TRBV9 and TRBJ2-3, with TRBD2 identical over 13 bases. The length of the CDR3 is 17 residues. CDR1 and CDR2 from the germline V gene are SGDLS and YYNGEE. V trimming: 2 bases; J trimming: 3 bases; junction bases outside the gene matches: 6. The CDR3 DNA reads TGTGCCAGCAGCGTCGCACTAGCGGGAGGGGGGACAGATACGCAGTATTTT. It yields the protein CASSVALAGGGTDTQYF.

The rearrangement joins TRBV12-5 to TRBJ1-1; no clear D. The CDR3 loop spans 12 amino acids. Per the germline V gene, CDR1 is LGHNT and CDR2 is FRNRAP. Trimming removed 5 bases at V and 3 bases at J, with 7 bases between. CDR3 sequence reads: CASGPRYTEAFF. CDR3 bases: TGTGCTAGTGGTCCGCGGTACACTGAAGCTTTCTTT.

The chain links TRBV28 to TRBJ1-2; D is perhaps TRBD1 (6 bases). Per germline, CDR1 MDHEN and CDR2 SYDVKM. This CDR3 is 12 amino acids long. V dropped 7 bases and J dropped 5 bases, with 11 bases sitting between them. The CDR3 DNA sequence: TGTGCCAGCAAAACAGGGCTGTATGGCTACACCTTC. Its translation: CASKTGLYGYTF.

The chain uses TRBV19 and TRBJ1-2; no definite D call. Germline V gives CDR1 LNHDA, CDR2 SQIVND (reference sequence). The CDR3 has 15 residues. The V gene lost 7 bases and the J gene lost 4 bases, with 19 bases spanning the gap. This CDR3 is CASNPLGLDAYGYTF. The CDR3 region has the DNA TGTGCCAGTAACCCCCTGGGCCTCGACGCCTATGGCTACACCTTC.

The V and J genes are TRBV18 and TRBJ1-3, with D unclear. Per germline, CDR1 KGHSH and CDR2 LQKENI. V was trimmed by 3 bases and J by 4 bases, leaving 13 bases between them. The CDR3 is 15 residues long. This CDR3 reads CASSPKGLEGNTIYF. The CDR3 DNA sequence: TGTGCCAGCTCACCGAAGGGATTAGAAGGAAACACCATATATTTT.

CDR3 protein: CASSEQYRGLLNEQFF. The CDR3 DNA reads as TGTGCCAGCAGTGAACAGTATAGGGGGTTGTTAAATGAGCAGTTCTTC. J is TRBJ2-1 and V is TRBV6-1, with TRBD1 as a possible D gene (6 bases). Trimming cost V 2 bases and J 7 bases, with 18 bases left between them. This CDR3 contains 16 residues. CDR1 and CDR2 (germline): MNHNS, SASEGT.

There are many counts of this clone. DNA for the CDR3: TGCGCCAGCAGCCAGACATCTACCTCCTACGAGCAGTACTTC. Translated, it gives CASSQTSTSYEQYF. This rearrangement joins TRBV4-3 to TRBJ2-7; D is ambiguous. Germline CDR1 reads LGHNA; CDR2 reads YSLEER. The CDR3 has 14 amino acids. V dropped 3 bases and J dropped 0 bases, with 9 bases sitting between them.

The chain uses TRBV2 and TRBJ2-7; 11 nucleotides align to TRBD2. CDR3 length: 13 amino acids. With V trimmed by 11 bases and J by 2 bases, 5 bases remained unmatched. The germline V gene encodes CDR1 SNHLY and CDR2 FYNNEI. The CDR3 bases are TGTGCCTCGGGGACTAGCGGTACCTACGAGCAGTACTTC. As protein: CASGTSGTYEQYF.

Regarding this clone: Other DNA sequences in this specimen translate into the identical CDR3. The rearrangement uses TRBV10-1 and TRBJ1-1; the D is unclear. This CDR3 is 13 amino acids long. Looked up from germline, CDR1 is WNHNN and CDR2 is SYGVQD (reference sequence). The V end lost 0 bases, the J end lost 0 bases, and 2 bases lay between the germline ends. Here the CDR3 reads CASSESLNTEAFF. The CDR3 nucleotides read TGCGCCAGCAGTGAGTCGTTGAACACTGAAGCTTTCTTT.

The chain's CDR3 is CAWSPSTRGGETQYF. The CDR3 DNA reads as TGTGCCTGGAGTCCCTCCACCCGGGGGGGCGAGACCCAGTACTTC. The V and J genes are TRBV30 and TRBJ2-5; 8 nucleotides align to TRBD2. The V gene's germline CDR1 is GTSNPN and CDR2 SVGIG (reference sequence). Unmatched junction bases numbered 10, after V lost 2 bases and J lost 5 bases. The CDR3 sequence is 15 residues long. The whole variable domain, remainder taken from reference TRBV30 and TRBJ2-5, is SQTIHQWPATLVQPVGSPLSLECTVEGTSNPNLYWYRQAAGRGLQLLFYSVGIGQISSEVPQNLSASRPQDRQFILSSKKLLLSDSGFYLCAWSPSTRGGETQYFGPGTRLLVL.

This clone was seen a single time. The V call is TRBV7-8, the J call TRBJ2-5, with 8 nucleotides matching TRBD1. Looked up from germline, CDR1 is SGHVS and CDR2 is FQNEAQ. CDR3 length equals 14 residues. After removal of 5 bases from V and 2 bases from J, the junction contained 4 bases not matched to a gene. The CDR3 protein is CASSPGGGQETQYF. The CDR3 nucleotides are TGTGCCAGCAGCCCAGGGGGCGGACAAGAGACCCAGTACTTC.

The rearrangement joins TRBV7-3 to TRBJ2-7; D might be TRBD1 or TRBD2, each matching 6 bases. Germline CDR1 SGHTA, CDR2 FQGTGA. The CDR3 runs to 14 residues. Trimming left V 2 bases short and J 0 bases short, with 8 bases between. DNA of the CDR3: TGTGCCAGCAGCTTATCGGGGGCCTCCTACGAGCAGTACTTC. It encodes CASSLSGASYEQYF.

The chain uses TRBV5-4 and TRBJ2-5, with 10 bases that match TRBD2. The CDR3 has 18 amino acids. J was trimmed by 3 bases and V by 1 base; bases with no gene match: 12. The germline CDR1 and CDR2 sequences are SGHNT and YYREEE (reference sequence). The CDR3 DNA follows: TGTGCCAGCAGCTTGCCAAGCGGGAGGGCCATGGTCGAAGAGACCCAGTACTTC. Protein: CASSLPSGRAMVEETQYF.

V gene TRBV28 combines with J gene TRBJ2-1; D is unclear. The CDR3 length is 12 residues. Between the trimmed V and J ends, which lost 2 bases and 2 bases, there was a span of 1 base. Germline CDR1 reads MDHEN; CDR2 reads SYDVKM. CDR3 DNA sequence: TGTGCCAGCAGTTTAGCCTACAATGAGCAGTTCTTC. Protein product: CASSLAYNEQFF.